Ten or more counts support the clone carrying this T cell receptor (beta chain). What it binds is not known. The data are from a study of T cell repertoires in cytomegalovirus infection. Study in general: Selected CMV epitopes included recently identified HLA-C-restricted ones as well as well-studied HLA-B-restricted ones. Public TCR beta signatures indicated both CMV infection and matching HLA type.

The study, taken as a whole, reports: The ex vivo response was dominated by HLA-C-restricted CMV-specific TCR beta clonotypes. Summed frequency of shared TCR beta families picked out CMV carriers who also had the relevant HLA.

TCRdb reprocessed the reads with MiXCR, giving one entry per CDR3 protein. In the table there are 200,000 to 250,000 distinct CDR3 sequences, around two fifths of which are singletons. Here the sequenced sample was CD8+ T cells from cultured PBMCs, taken from culture after CMV antigen stimulation. The TCR was taken from a human donor in good health (CMV status not recorded). Some clones in this sample may be carry-over from other donors' samples.

The DNA of the CDR3 is TGTGCCAGCAGCTTCTACCAGCGGGTAAACATTCAGTACTTC. Translated: CASSFYQRVNIQYF. The chain has TRBV5-6 and TRBJ2-4; D perhaps matches TRBD2 (6 bases). Trimming shortened V by 2 bases and J by 6 bases, and 12 bases separated the two germline ends. Germline CDR1 and CDR2: SGHDT and YYEEEE. CDR3 length: 14 residues.